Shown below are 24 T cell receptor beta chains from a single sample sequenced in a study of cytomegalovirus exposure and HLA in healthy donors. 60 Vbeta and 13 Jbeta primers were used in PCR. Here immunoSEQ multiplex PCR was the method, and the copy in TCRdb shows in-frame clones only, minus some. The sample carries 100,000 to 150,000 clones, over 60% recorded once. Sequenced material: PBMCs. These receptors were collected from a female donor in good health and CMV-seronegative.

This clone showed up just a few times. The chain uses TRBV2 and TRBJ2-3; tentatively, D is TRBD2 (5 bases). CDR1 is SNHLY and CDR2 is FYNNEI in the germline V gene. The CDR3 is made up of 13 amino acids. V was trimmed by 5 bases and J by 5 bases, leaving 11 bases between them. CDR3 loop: CASSPGVRDTQYF. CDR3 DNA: TGTGCCAGCAGTCCCGGGGTAAGAGATACGCAGTATTTT. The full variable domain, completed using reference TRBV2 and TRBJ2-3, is EPEVTQTPSHQVTQMGQEVILRCVPISNHLYFYWYRQILGQKVEFLVSFYNNEISEKSEIFDDQFSVERPDGSNFTLKIRSTKLEDSAMYFCASSPGVRDTQYFGPGTRLTVL.

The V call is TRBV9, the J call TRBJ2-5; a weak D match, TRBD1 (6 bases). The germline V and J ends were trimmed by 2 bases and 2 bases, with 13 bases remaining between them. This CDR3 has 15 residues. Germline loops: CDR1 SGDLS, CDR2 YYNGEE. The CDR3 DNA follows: TGTGCCAGCAGCGTGAGGGGGACAAATCAAGAGACCCAGTACTTC. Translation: CASSVRGTNQETQYF.

The CDR3 loop reads CASSLLSDGYTF. The CDR3 DNA reads as TGTGCCAGCAGCCTCTTAAGCGATGGCTACACCTTC. The chain uses TRBV11-2 and TRBJ1-2, with D unresolved. Germline V gene sequence: CDR1 SGHAT, CDR2 FQNNGV. Trimming removed 5 bases from V and 6 bases from J, with 10 bases in between. The CDR3 covers 12 residues.

The chain's CDR3 is CSVVAGGPGTDTQYF. DNA for the CDR3: TGCAGCGTCGTAGCGGGGGGGCCCGGGACAGATACGCAGTATTTT. This chain joins TRBV29-1 and TRBJ2-3; 11 bases line up with TRBD2. The length of the CDR3 is 15 residues. With V trimmed by 6 bases and J by 3 bases, 8 bases remained unmatched. Per the germline V gene, CDR1 is SQVTM and CDR2 is ANQGSEA.

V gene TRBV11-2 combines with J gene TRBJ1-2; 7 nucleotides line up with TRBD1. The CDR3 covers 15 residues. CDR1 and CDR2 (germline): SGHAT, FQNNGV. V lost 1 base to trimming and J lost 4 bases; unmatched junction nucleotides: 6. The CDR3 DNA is TGTGCCAGCAGCTTAGGGGAACAGGGGATCTATGGCTACACCTTC. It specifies CASSLGEQGIYGYTF.

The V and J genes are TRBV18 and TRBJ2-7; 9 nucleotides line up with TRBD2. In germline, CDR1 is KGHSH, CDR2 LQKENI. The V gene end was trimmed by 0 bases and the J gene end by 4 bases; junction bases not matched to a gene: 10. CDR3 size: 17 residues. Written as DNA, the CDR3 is TGTGCCAGCTCACCACCGGTAAAGGTAGCGGGAGCATACGAGCAGTACTTC. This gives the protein CASSPPVKVAGAYEQYF. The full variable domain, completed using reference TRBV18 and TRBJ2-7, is NAGVMQNPRHLVRRRGQEARLRCSPMKGHSHVYWYRQLPEEGLKFMVYLQKENIIDESGMPKERFSAEFPKEGPSILRIQQVVRGDSAAYFCASSPPVKVAGAYEQYFGPGTRLTVT.

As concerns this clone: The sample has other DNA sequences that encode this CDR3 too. The CDR3 reads CASSVQGNYGYTF. In DNA, the CDR3 is TGTGCCAGCAGCGTACAGGGGAACTATGGCTACACCTTC. V gene TRBV9 combines with J gene TRBJ1-2, with a weak D call TRBD1 (6 bases). The V gene lost 1 base and the J gene lost 2 bases, with 6 bases spanning the gap. This CDR3 spans 13 amino acids. CDR1 is SGDLS and CDR2 is YYNGEE in the germline V gene.

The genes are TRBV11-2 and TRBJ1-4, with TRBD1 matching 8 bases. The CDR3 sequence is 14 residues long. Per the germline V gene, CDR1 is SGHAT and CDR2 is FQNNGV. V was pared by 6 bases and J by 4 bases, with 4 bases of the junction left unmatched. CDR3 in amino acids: CASSRTGLNEKLFF. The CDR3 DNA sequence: TGTGCCAGCAGTCGGACAGGGCTTAATGAAAAACTGTTTTTT.

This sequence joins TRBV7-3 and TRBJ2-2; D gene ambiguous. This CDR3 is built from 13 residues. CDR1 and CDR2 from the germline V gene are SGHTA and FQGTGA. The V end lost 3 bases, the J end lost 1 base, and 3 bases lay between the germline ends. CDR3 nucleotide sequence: TGTGCCAGCAGCTTCGGGAACACCGGGGAGCTGTTTTTT. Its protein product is CASSFGNTGELFF.

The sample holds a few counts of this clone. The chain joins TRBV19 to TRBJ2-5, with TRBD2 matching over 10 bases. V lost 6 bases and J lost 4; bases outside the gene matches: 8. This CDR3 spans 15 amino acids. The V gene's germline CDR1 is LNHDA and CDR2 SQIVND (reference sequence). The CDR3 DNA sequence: TGTGCCAGTAGCCCTGGGACTAGCGTAGGAGAGACCCAGTACTTC. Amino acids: CASSPGTSVGETQYF.

The CDR3, as DNA: TGTGCCAGCAGCTTAACTATAGGACTGCAGTATTTT. Translated: CASSLTIGLQYF. This chain uses TRBV7-3 with TRBJ2-3; D is possibly TRBD2 (5 bases). This CDR3 comprises 12 residues. Germline loops: CDR1 SGHTA, CDR2 FQGTGA. The ends were cut back, 0 bases at V and 11 bases at J, with 9 bases in the middle.

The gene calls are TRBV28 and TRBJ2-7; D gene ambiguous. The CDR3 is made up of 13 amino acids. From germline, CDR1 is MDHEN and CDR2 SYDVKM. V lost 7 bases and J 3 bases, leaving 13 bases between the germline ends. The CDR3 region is CASTTLSVYEQYF. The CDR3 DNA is TGTGCCAGCACTACCTTGTCGGTCTACGAGCAGTACTTC.

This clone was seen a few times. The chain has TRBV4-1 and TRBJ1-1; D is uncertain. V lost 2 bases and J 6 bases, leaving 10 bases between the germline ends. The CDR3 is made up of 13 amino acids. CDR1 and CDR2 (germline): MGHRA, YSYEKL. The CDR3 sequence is CASSQSGEAEAFF. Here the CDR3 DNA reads TGCGCCAGCAGCCAATCCGGGGAGGCTGAAGCTTTCTTT.

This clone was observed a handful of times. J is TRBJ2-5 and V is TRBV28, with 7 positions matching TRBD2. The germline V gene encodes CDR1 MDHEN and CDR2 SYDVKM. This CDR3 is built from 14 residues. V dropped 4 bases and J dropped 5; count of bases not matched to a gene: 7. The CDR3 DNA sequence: TGTGCCAGCAGTTATGGGGGGGTTGGGGAGACCCAGTACTTC. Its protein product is CASSYGGVGETQYF.

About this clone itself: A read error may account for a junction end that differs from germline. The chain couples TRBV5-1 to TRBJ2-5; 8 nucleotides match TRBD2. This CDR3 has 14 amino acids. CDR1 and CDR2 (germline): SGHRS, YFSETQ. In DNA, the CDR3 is TGCGCCAGCAGCTTGGCGGGAGGGGGAGAGACCAAGTACTTC. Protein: CASSLAGGGETKYF.

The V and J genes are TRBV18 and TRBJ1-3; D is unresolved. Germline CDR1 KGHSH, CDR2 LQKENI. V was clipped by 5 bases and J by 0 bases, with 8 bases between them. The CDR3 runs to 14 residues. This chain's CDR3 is CASSDEVSGNTIYF. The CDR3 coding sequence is TGTGCCAGCTCAGACGAGGTCTCTGGAAACACCATATATTTT.

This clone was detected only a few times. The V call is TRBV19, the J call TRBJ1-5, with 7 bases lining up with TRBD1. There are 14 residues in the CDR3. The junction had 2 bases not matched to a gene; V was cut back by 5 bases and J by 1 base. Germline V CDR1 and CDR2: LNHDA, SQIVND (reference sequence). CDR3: CASSSTGSNQPQHF. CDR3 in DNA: TGTGCCAGTAGTTCGACAGGGAGCAATCAGCCCCAGCATTTT.

CDR3: CACGLDTIYF. CDR3 nucleotide sequence: TGTGCCTGTGGGCTTGACACCATATATTTT. The chain employs TRBV30 and TRBJ1-3; D is unresolved. The V gene's germline CDR1 is GTSNPN and CDR2 SVGIG (reference sequence). The CDR3 loop spans 10 amino acids. V lost 6 bases and J lost 8, with 8 bases in between.

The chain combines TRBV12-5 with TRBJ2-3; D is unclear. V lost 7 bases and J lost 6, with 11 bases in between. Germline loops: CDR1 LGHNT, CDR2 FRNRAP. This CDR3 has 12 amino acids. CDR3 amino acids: CASARSGDTQYF. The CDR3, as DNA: TGTGCTAGTGCCCGGAGTGGGGATACGCAGTATTTT.

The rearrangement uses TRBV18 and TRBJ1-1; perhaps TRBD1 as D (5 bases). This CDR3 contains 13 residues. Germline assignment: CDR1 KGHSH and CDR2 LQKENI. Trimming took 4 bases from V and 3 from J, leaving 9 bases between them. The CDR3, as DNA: TGTGCCAGCTCACTACGGGGGGACACTGAAGCTTTCTTT. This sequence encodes CASSLRGDTEAFF.

The CDR3 DNA reads as TGTGCCAGCAGTGGAGAGGATATGCCCCTCCACTTT. It codes for CASSGEDMPLHF. The rearrangement links TRBV6-1 to TRBJ1-6; D unresolved. The CDR3 has 12 residues. Looked up from germline, CDR1 is MNHNS and CDR2 is SASEGT. V gave up 4 bases and J gave up 13 bases, with 11 bases separating them.

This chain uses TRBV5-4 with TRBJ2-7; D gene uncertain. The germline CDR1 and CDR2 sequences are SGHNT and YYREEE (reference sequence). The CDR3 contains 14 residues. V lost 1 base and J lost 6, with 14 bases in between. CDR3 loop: CASSLRSSLSEQYF. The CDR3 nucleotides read TGTGCCAGCAGCTTGCGCTCTAGTTTGTCCGAGCAGTACTTC.

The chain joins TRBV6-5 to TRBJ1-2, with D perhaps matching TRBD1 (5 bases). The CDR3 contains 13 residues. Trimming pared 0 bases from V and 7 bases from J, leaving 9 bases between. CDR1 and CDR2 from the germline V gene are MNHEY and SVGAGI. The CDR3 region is CASSYSRGSGYTF. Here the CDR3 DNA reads TGTGCCAGCAGTTACTCGCGGGGCTCTGGCTACACCTTC.

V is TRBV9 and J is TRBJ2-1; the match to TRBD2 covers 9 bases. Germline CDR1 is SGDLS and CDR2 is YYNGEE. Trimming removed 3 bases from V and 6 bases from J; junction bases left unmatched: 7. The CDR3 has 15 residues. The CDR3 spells CASSAASGVGNEQFF. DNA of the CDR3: TGTGCCAGCAGCGCCGCTAGCGGGGTCGGCAATGAGCAGTTCTTC. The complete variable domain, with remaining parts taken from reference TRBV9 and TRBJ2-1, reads DSGVTQTPKHLITATGQRVTLRCSPRSGDLSVYWYQQSLDQGLQFLIQYYNGEERAKGNILERFSAQQFPDLHSELNLSSLELGDSALYFCASSAASGVGNEQFFGPGTRLTVL.